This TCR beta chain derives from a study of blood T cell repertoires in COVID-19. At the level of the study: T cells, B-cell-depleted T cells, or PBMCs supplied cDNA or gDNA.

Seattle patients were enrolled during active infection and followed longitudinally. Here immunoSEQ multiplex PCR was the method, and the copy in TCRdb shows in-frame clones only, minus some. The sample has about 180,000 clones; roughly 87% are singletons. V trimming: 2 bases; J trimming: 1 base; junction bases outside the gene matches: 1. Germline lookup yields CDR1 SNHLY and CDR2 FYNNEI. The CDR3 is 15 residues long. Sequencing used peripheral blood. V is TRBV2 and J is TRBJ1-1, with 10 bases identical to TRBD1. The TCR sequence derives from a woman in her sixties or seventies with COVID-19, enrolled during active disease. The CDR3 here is CASSERDRGNTEAFF. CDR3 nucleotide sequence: TGTGCCAGCAGTGAACGGGACAGGGGGAACACTGAAGCTTTCTTT.